The T cell receptor (beta chain) under discussion was sequenced for a study of CD8 T cells in acute hepatitis C reinfection. Per the germline V gene, CDR1 is PRHDT and CDR2 is FYEKMQ (reference sequence). The CDR3 contains 14 residues. Germline trimming cut 5 bases from V and 7 bases from J; bases unmatched to any gene: 6. Time point defined: naive CD8 control sorted from an acute-time-point sample. Measured with immunoSEQ multiplex PCR; TCRdb has only the in-frame clones, and not every one. The data hold about 38,000 clones, with 80% to 90% observed a single time. Sequencing input: naive CD8+ T cells from PBMCs. The chain has TRBV13 and TRBJ2-1; 9 nucleotides agree with TRBD1. The clonotype comes from a woman in her late teens or twenties who spontaneously cleared hepatitis C infection. The DNA of the CDR3 is TGTGCCAGCAGCCTGGGGGACAGGGTTAATGAGCAGTTCTTC. Encoded protein: CASSLGDRVNEQFF.